The present T cell receptor beta chain was sequenced within a study of OX40 agonist ivuxolimab in advanced cancers. Overall study context: At 82.7% male, the cohort had a mean age of 60 years, ranging from roughly 23 to 80. Prior anti-PD-1, anti-PD-L1 or anti-CTLA-4 therapy did not bar entry, and more than 35% had some. Study-wide findings and caveats: In the 0.1-3.0 mg/kg groups, partial responders showed among the lowest expansion. Antigen specificity remained undetermined for the expanded peripheral T cells.

Repertoires were generated with immunoSEQ multiplex PCR, while TCRdb's copy carries only in-frame clones and drops some. The top ten hold about 1.3% of the sample, which has around 67,000 clones, 70% to 90% seen once. This CDR3 comprises 15 residues. In germline, CDR1 is SGHTA, CDR2 FQGNSA. V shed 4 bases and J shed 5 bases, with 14 bases lying between them. About this clone: Its antigen is unidentified. This sample also contains other DNA sequences that code for the same CDR3.

The TCR originated in an adult with an advanced solid tumor such as melanoma, head and neck, liver or kidney cancer. The source material was CD4+ or CD8+ T cells sorted from blood, sampled in a trial of the OX40 agonist ivuxolimab. The chain employs TRBV7-2 and TRBJ2-2, with D perhaps given as TRBD1 or TRBD2 (6 bases each). The CDR3 nucleotides are TGTGCCAGCAGCTCAGAAGGGGGGCGGACCGGGGAGCTGTTTTTT. This translates into CASSSEGGRTGELFF.